One sample yielded the 27 T cell receptor beta chains listed below, sequenced in a study of T-cell reconstitution after alpha-beta-depleted transplantation in children (dated by TCRdb to about 2016). The method was PCR. The run used an Illumina HiSeq 2500. Molecular barcoding was employed in the preparation of TCR libraries, with unique molecular identifiers being used to normalize TCRbeta repertoire quantification. TCRdb ran its own pipeline on the public reads, namely fastp trimming at Q25 and MiXCR clone calling, and kept in-frame beta chains. Rows with one shared CDR3 protein collapse into an entry with the most common genes and DNA. Recorded for this sample are 600,000 or so distinct CDR3 sequences; under 30% of them occurred a single time. 13% to 15% of the sample lies in the top ten. The treatment or condition label, read with the paper, signifies: allogeneic hematopoietic cell transplantation with graft depleted of TCRalphabeta T cells and CD19 B cells.

Sequences were derived from PBMCs, mostly from graft donor cells, sampled 360 days after TCRalphabeta/CD19-depleted stem cell transplant. These receptors came from a boy under two years old who had a stem cell transplant for acute myeloid leukemia, so the T cells may come from the graft donor.

This clonotype was observed a few times. The chain couples TRBV24-1 to TRBJ2-2, with D maybe TRBD1 (5 bases). The V and J ends lost 1 base and 4 bases respectively, with 12 bases between them. CDR1 is KGHDR and CDR2 is SFDVKD in the germline V gene. The CDR3 has 16 residues. CDR3: CATSDFKGQGTGELFF. The CDR3, as DNA: TGTGCCACCAGTGATTTTAAGGGGCAGGGCACCGGGGAGCTGTTTTTT.

V gene TRBV10-3 combines with J gene TRBJ1-6; maybe TRBD1 (5 bases). V lost 0 bases, J lost 7 bases, and 16 bases lay in between. The CDR3 totals 17 residues. Germline CDR1 reads ENHRY; CDR2 reads SYGVKD. CDR3 in amino acids: CAISESGGWTPNSPLHF. The CDR3 region has the DNA TGTGCCATCAGTGAGTCGGGGGGTTGGACCCCAAATTCACCCCTCCACTTT.

This clonotype was seen many times. V gene TRBV29-1 combines with J gene TRBJ1-2; no firm D call. Germline values: CDR1 SQVTM, CDR2 ANQGSEA. The CDR3 is 15 residues long. V was clipped by 3 bases and J by 6 bases, with 20 bases between them. The CDR3 DNA is TGCAGCGTTGAGCCGGTAACCGGGCTCGGCCATGGCTACACCTTC. Translated, it gives CSVEPVTGLGHGYTF.

Many counts were recorded for this clonotype. CDR3 coding DNA: TGCGCCAGCAGCTTGGTGGTTTACCAAGAGACCCAGTACTTC. Amino acids: CASSLVVYQETQYF. The V gene is TRBV5-1, the J gene TRBJ2-5; no clear D gene. CDR1 is SGHRS and CDR2 is YFSETQ in the germline V gene. V shed 0 bases and J shed 0 bases, with 6 bases lying between them. This CDR3 region has 14 residues. Looking up the rest from reference TRBV5-1 and TRBJ2-5 gives the full variable domain: KAGVTQTPRYLIKTRGQQVTLSCSPISGHRSVSWYQQTPGQGLQFLFEYFSETQRNKGNFPGRFSGRQFSNSRSEMNVSTLELGDSALYLCASSLVVYQETQYFGPGTRLLVL.

The CDR3 spells CAIGPGTVALMYQETQYF. The CDR3 region has the DNA TGTGCCATCGGCCCCGGGACGGTAGCCTTGATGTACCAAGAGACCCAGTACTTC. This rearrangement joins TRBV4-2 to TRBJ2-5; D is possibly TRBD1 or TRBD2 (5 bases each). V lost 10 bases, J lost 0 bases, and 27 bases lay in between. Germline CDR1 reads LGHNA; CDR2 reads YNFKEQ. This CDR3 contains 18 residues.

On this clonotype: This may be a read error, as it is one base from a much larger clone. V is TRBV29-1 and J is TRBJ2-1, with D unclear. The V end lost 7 bases, the J end lost 4 bases, and 14 bases lay between the germline ends. The germline V gene has CDR1 SQVTM and CDR2 ANQGSEA. This CDR3 region has 13 residues. The CDR3 sequence: CSAGWRYYNEQFF. As DNA, the CDR3 is TGCAGCGCCGGTTGGCGCTATTACAATGAGCAGTTCTTC.

The V call is TRBV9, the J call TRBJ2-5; 8 nucleotides match TRBD2. The length of the CDR3 is 15 residues. V trimming: 0 bases; J trimming: 5 bases; junction bases outside the gene matches: 6. CDR1 is SGDLS, CDR2 YYNGEE, per germline. CDR3 coding DNA: TGTGCCAGCAGCGTAGAAGGCGGGGGGCAGGAGACCCAGTACTTC. It specifies CASSVEGGGQETQYF. The full variable domain, with the rest looked up from reference TRBV9 and TRBJ2-5, is DSGVTQTPKHLITATGQRVTLRCSPRSGDLSVYWYQQSLDQGLQFLIQYYNGEERAKGNILERFSAQQFPDLHSELNLSSLELGDSALYFCASSVEGGGQETQYFGPGTRLLVL.

Many counts were recorded for this clonotype. The chain joins TRBV5-1 to TRBJ1-2; D possibly corresponds to TRBD1 (5 bases). CDR3 length: 14 residues. In germline, CDR1 is SGHRS, CDR2 YFSETQ. Between the trimmed V and J ends, which lost 0 bases and 8 bases, there was a span of 14 bases. CDR3 in amino acids: CASSLDGAGSGYTF. In nucleotides, the CDR3 is TGCGCCAGCAGCTTGGACGGGGCCGGTTCGGGCTACACCTTC.

The rearrangement links TRBV7-6 to TRBJ1-1, with D unclear. The germline gives CDR1 SGHVS, CDR2 FNYEAQ. V was trimmed by 1 base and J by 1 base, leaving 7 bases between them. CDR3 length equals 14 residues. The CDR3 DNA reads TGTGCCAGCAGCTTAGTTTTTGGGAACACTGAAGCTTTCTTT. Protein sequence: CASSLVFGNTEAFF.

The chain couples TRBV20-1 to TRBJ1-2; 7 nucleotides line up with TRBD1. This CDR3 is built from 13 residues. CDR1 is DFQATT, CDR2 SNEGSKA, per germline (reference sequence). V shed 5 bases and J 1 base; nucleotides not matched to a gene: 4. The DNA for the CDR3 is TGCAGTGCTGGGACAGAATTTAACTATGGCTACACCTTC. The encoded protein is CSAGTEFNYGYTF.

The chain is built from TRBV5-6 and TRBJ2-3; perhaps TRBD1 as D (6 bases). Germline loops: CDR1 SGHDT, CDR2 YYEEEE. The CDR3 has 16 residues. The V gene lost 5 bases and the J gene lost 4 bases, with 20 bases spanning the gap. This chain's CDR3 is CASSFLKQGSADTQYF. CDR3 sequence (DNA): TGTGCCAGCAGTTTCCTCAAACAGGGTAGTGCAGATACGCAGTATTTT. Based on the CDR3 plus reference TRBV5-6 and TRBJ2-3, the full variable domain is DAGVTQSPTHLIKTRGQQVTLRCSPKSGHDTVSWYQQALGQGPQFIFQYYEEEERQRGNFPDRFSGHQFPNYSSELNVNALLLGDSALYLCASSFLKQGSADTQYFGPGTRLTVL.

This clonotype was recorded a few times. The chain links TRBV21-1 to TRBJ2-1; the D call TRBD1 from the table was never checked on the DNA. TRBV21-1 is a pseudogene segment. This CDR3 is built from 17 residues. The CDR3 nucleotides read TGTGCCAGCAGCCACGATTTCAGGGGGCCCACGGGGAATGAGCAGTTCTTC. It codes for CASSHDFRGPTGNEQFF.

This clonotype was observed at least ten times. The J gene is TRBJ2-1, the V gene TRBV20-1; TRBD1 is a possible D gene (6 bases). The CDR3 is 12 residues long. Deletions cut 0 bases from V and 9 bases from J, with 9 bases between. CDR1 DFQATT and CDR2 SNEGSKA come from the germline V gene (reference sequence). The CDR3 DNA reads as TGCAGTGCTAGAGACGGGACAAGTGAGCAGTTCTTC. This sequence encodes CSARDGTSEQFF.

The table lists this clonotype with many counts. This chain joins TRBV9 and TRBJ2-2; possibly TRBD1 for D (5 bases). CDR3 length: 16 amino acids. CDR1 is SGDLS and CDR2 is YYNGEE in the germline V gene. V was cut by 1 base and J by 0 bases, with 10 bases left in between. The CDR3 DNA is TGTGCCAGCAGCGTAATGGGGCCGCCGAACACCGGGGAGCTGTTTTTT. Protein sequence: CASSVMGPPNTGELFF.

The table lists this clonotype with a few counts. The chain joins TRBV20-1 to TRBJ2-3, with 9 bases fitting TRBD2. Losses at the gene ends were 2 bases for V and 2 bases for J; bases not matched to a gene: 5. The germline V gene encodes CDR1 DFQATT and CDR2 SNEGSKA (reference sequence). The CDR3 runs to 15 residues. This CDR3 is CSARRTSAPTDTQYF. CDR3 bases: TGCAGTGCTAGAAGGACTAGCGCCCCCACAGATACGCAGTATTTT.

The chain recombines TRBV10-3 with TRBJ2-3; TRBD2 aligns across 11 bases. Looked up from germline, CDR1 is ENHRY and CDR2 is SYGVKD. Unmatched junction bases numbered 8, after V lost 7 bases and J lost 5 bases. The CDR3 runs to 15 residues. The DNA for the CDR3 is TGTGCCATCACTTCGACTAGCGGGGCGATAGATACGCAGTATTTT. Amino acid sequence: CAITSTSGAIDTQYF.

The chain combines TRBV11-2 with TRBJ2-5; 9 nucleotides match TRBD1. The CDR3 is 17 residues long. Unmatched junction bases numbered 10, after V lost 3 bases and J lost 2 bases. Germline loops: CDR1 SGHAT, CDR2 FQNNGV. The CDR3 loop is CASSFTATGGRQETQYF. CDR3 in DNA: TGTGCCAGCAGCTTTACAGCGACAGGGGGGAGACAAGAGACCCAGTACTTC.

This clonotype was counted ten times or more. V gene TRBV10-1 combines with J gene TRBJ2-1, with TRBD2 identical over 9 bases. The CDR3 is 15 residues long. The ends lost 1 base at V and 8 bases at J; junction bases unmatched: 6. Germline values: CDR1 WNHNN, CDR2 SYGVQD (reference sequence). This chain's CDR3 is CASSEWGGGADEQFF. The CDR3 nucleotides are TGCGCCAGCAGTGAGTGGGGCGGGGGGGCCGATGAGCAGTTCTTC.

This clonotype has just a few counts. In nucleotides, the CDR3 is TGTGCCAGCAGCACAAACAGGGTTGAGGGCTACACCTTC. This gives the protein CASSTNRVEGYTF. V gene TRBV6-6 combines with J gene TRBJ1-2; D possibly corresponds to TRBD1 (6 bases). V gave up 6 bases and J gave up 8 bases, with 16 bases separating them. The CDR3 loop spans 13 amino acids. CDR1 is MNHNY and CDR2 is SVGAGI in the germline V gene (reference sequence).

This clonotype was detected only a few times. The V gene is TRBV7-7, the J gene TRBJ2-7, with D maybe TRBD1 (6 bases). Germline assignment: CDR1 SSHAT and CDR2 FNYEAQ (reference sequence). V was pared by 5 bases and J by 0 bases, with 14 bases between. This CDR3 has 15 residues. CDR3: CASSEDSEFSYEQYV. The DNA of the CDR3 is TGTGCCAGCAGCGAGGACAGCGAGTTCTCCTACGAGCAGTACGTC.

This chain joins TRBV9 and TRBJ2-3; 7 nucleotides align to TRBD2. CDR1 and CDR2 from the germline V gene are SGDLS and YYNGEE. The CDR3 runs 15 residues. The V gene end was trimmed by 4 bases and the J gene end by 3 bases; junction bases not matched to a gene: 8. For the CDR3, the DNA is TGTGCCAGCAGCCCCGGACTAGTGAGGACAGATACGCAGTATTTT. Encoded protein: CASSPGLVRTDTQYF.

The table lists this clonotype with many counts. The chain uses TRBV21-1 and TRBJ2-3; the D call in the table, TRBD1, was not verified against the DNA. TRBV21-1 is a documented pseudogene. The CDR3 is 15 residues long. This chain's CDR3 is CASSKGRDTTDTQYF. CDR3 in DNA: TGTGCCAGCAGCAAAGGGAGGGACACCACAGATACGCAGTATTTT.

This chain connects TRBV20-1 to TRBJ2-2; 7 bases map to TRBD1. Losses at the gene ends were 6 bases for V and 6 bases for J; bases not matched to a gene: 7. This CDR3 comprises 13 residues. Germline CDR1 and CDR2: DFQATT and SNEGSKA (reference sequence). The DNA for the CDR3 is TGCAGTGCGAGGGACAGCCGTCCCGGGGAGCTGTTTTTT. Translation: CSARDSRPGELFF.

V gene TRBV20-1 combines with J gene TRBJ2-7; D uncertain. This CDR3 region has 15 residues. V lost 1 base and J lost 2, with 15 bases in between. CDR1 is DFQATT and CDR2 is SNEGSKA in the germline V gene (reference sequence). In nucleotides, the CDR3 is TGCAGTGCTAGAGTGGGCAGGCTTCTACCCTACGAGCAGTACGTC. Its translation: CSARVGRLLPYEQYV.

The gene calls are TRBV11-2 and TRBJ2-2; D may be TRBD2 (5 bases). This CDR3 region has 16 residues. Between the trimmed V and J ends, which lost 2 bases and 3 bases, there was a span of 13 bases. Germline CDR1 reads SGHAT; CDR2 reads FQNNGV. In nucleotides, the CDR3 is TGTGCCAGCAGCTTAAGTAACGGACTCGACACCGGGGAGCTGTTTTTT. Amino acids: CASSLSNGLDTGELFF.

There are many counts of this clonotype. The rearrangement links TRBV25-1 to TRBJ2-3; 9 bases align to TRBD1. Germline CDR1 and CDR2: MGHDK and SYGVNS. This CDR3 comprises 16 residues. Losses at the gene ends were 4 bases for V and 2 bases for J; bases not matched to a gene: 7. The CDR3 spells CASSAPGQGTTDTQYF. For the CDR3, the DNA is TGTGCCAGCAGTGCCCCGGGACAGGGTACCACAGATACGCAGTATTTT.

The table lists this clonotype with a few counts. V is TRBV20-1 and J is TRBJ2-7, with 8 bases that match TRBD1. The germline gives CDR1 DFQATT, CDR2 SNEGSKA (reference sequence). Trimming removed 0 bases from V and 4 bases from J; junction bases left unmatched: 8. The CDR3 totals 15 residues. CDR3 DNA sequence: TGCAGTGCTAGAGAGGGAGGACAGGGAGTGTACGAGCAGTACTTC. Translated: CSAREGGQGVYEQYF.